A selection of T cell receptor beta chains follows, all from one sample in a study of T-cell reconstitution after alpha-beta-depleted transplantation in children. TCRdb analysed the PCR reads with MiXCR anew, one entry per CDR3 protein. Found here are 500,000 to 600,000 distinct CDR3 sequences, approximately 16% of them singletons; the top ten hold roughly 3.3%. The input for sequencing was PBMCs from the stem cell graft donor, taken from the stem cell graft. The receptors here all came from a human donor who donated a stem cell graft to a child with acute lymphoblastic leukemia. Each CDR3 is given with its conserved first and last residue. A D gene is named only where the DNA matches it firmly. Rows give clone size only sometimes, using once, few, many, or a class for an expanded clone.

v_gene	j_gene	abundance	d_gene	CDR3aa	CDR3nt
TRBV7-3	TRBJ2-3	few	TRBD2	CASSLIPAGNTDTQYF	TGTGCCAGCAGCTTAATCCCAGCGGGAAACACAGATACGCAGTATTTT
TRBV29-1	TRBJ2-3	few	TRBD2	CSVVSGNSDTQYF	TGCAGCGTTGTTAGCGGGAATTCAGATACGCAGTATTTT
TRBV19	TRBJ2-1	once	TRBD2	CASSIVGGSSYNEQFF	TGTGCCAGTAGTATAGTCGGCGGGAGCTCCTACAATGAGCAGTTCTTC
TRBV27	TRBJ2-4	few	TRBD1	CASSPRRQGGKNIQYF	TGTGCCAGCAGTCCGAGGAGACAGGGCGGCAAAAACATTCAGTACTTC
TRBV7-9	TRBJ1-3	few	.	CASSLTFGQGNTIYF	TGTGCCAGCAGCTTAACCTTCGGACAGGGAAACACCATATATTTT
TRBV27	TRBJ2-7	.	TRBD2	CASSPLAGGTYEQYF	TGTGCCAGCAGTCCACTAGCGGGAGGGACCTACGAGCAGTACTTC
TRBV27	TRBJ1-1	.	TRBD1	CASSPMTGGGMEAFF	TGTGCCAGCAGTCCGATGACAGGGGGCGGCATGGAAGCTTTCTTT
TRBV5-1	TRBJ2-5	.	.	CASRQEETQYF	TGCGCCAGCAGACAAGAAGAGACCCAGTACTTC
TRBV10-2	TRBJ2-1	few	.	CASGLPGSYNEQFF	TGCGCCAGCGGTCTCCCGGGGTCCTACAATGAGCAGTTCTTC
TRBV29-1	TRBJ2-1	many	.	CSTSVRAAIYNEQFF	TGCAGCACCTCTGTCCGAGCGGCTATCTACAATGAGCAGTTCTTC
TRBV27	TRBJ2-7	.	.	CASSSLEGPLYEQYF	TGTGCCAGCAGTTCCCTGGAGGGACCGCTCTACGAGCAGTACTTC
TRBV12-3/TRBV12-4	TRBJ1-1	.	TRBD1	CASSHPARGLRRNTEAFF	TGTGCCAGCAGCCATCCCGCGAGGGGGCTGCGGCGAAACACTGAAGCTTTCTTT
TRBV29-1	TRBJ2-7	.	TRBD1	CSVRDRPYEQYF	TGCAGCGTTCGGGACAGGCCTTACGAGCAGTACTTC
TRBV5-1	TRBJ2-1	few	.	CASSSLSDSYNEQFF	TGCGCCAGCAGCTCCCTTAGCGATTCCTACAATGAGCAGTTCTTC
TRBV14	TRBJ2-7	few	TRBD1	CASSPGTGRMLHEQYF	TGTGCCAGCAGCCCAGGGACAGGGAGGATGCTCCACGAGCAGTACTTC
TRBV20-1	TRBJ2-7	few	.	CSATVQGYEQYF	TGCAGTGCTACAGTACAGGGCTACGAGCAGTACTTC
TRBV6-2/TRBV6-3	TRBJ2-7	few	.	CASSYSSGSGYEQYF	TGTGCCAGCAGTTACTCATCCGGGAGTGGATACGAGCAGTACTTC
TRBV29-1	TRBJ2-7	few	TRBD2	CSVEDWTSGKRQYF	TGCAGCGTTGAAGATTGGACTAGCGGGAAGCGGCAGTACTTC
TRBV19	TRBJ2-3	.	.	CASTDLVWQTQYF	TGTGCCAGTACCGACCTCGTTTGGCAGACGCAGTATTTT
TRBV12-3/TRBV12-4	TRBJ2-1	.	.	CASRTAGIAPDEQFF	TGTGCCAGCAGAACCGCGGGAATAGCCCCGGATGAGCAGTTCTTC
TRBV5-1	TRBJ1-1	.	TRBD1	CASSRDSGETEAFF	TGCGCCAGCAGCCGGGACAGTGGGGAAACTGAAGCTTTCTTT
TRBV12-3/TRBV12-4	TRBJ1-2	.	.	CASSSPTQAGYTF	TGTGCCAGCAGTTCCCCAACGCAAGCTGGCTACACCTTC
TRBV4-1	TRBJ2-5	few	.	CASSRISSVNQETQYF	TGCGCCAGCAGCCGTATTAGCAGCGTCAATCAAGAGACCCAGTACTTC
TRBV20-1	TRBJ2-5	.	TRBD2	CSAYPGLAGQETQYF	TGCAGTGCTTACCCGGGACTAGCGGGACAAGAGACCCAGTACTTC
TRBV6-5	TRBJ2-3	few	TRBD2	CASSYPSGKEPDTQYF	TGTGCCAGCAGTTACCCAAGCGGGAAGGAACCGGATACGCAGTATTTT
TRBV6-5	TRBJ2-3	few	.	CASSYGQGLRDTQYF	TGTGCCAGCAGTTACGGTCAGGGGCTTAGAGATACGCAGTATTTT
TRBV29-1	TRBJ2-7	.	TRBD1	CSVEDWGQAEQYF	TGCAGCGTTGAAGATTGGGGACAGGCGGAGCAGTACTTC
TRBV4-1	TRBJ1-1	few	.	CASSQVHSSRTEAFF	TGCGCCAGCAGCCAAGTGCACAGCAGTCGCACTGAAGCTTTCTTT
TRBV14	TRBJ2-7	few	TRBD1	CASSLTRTGSTYEQYF	TGTGCCAGCAGCCTGACCAGGACAGGGAGTACATACGAGCAGTACTTC
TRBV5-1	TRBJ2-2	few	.	CASRSPPTGELFF	TGCGCCAGCCGCAGTCCCCCCACCGGGGAGCTGTTTTTT
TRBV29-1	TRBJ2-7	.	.	CSVVGGSVYEQYF	TGCAGCGTTGTAGGTGGGTCCGTCTACGAGCAGTACTTC
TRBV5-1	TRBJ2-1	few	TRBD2	CASSWGASGGHNEQFF	TGCGCCAGCAGCTGGGGCGCTAGCGGTGGTCACAATGAGCAGTTCTTC
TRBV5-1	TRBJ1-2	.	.	CASSLTRKRGYTF	TGCGCCAGCAGTCTGACCCGGAAGCGGGGCTACACCTTC
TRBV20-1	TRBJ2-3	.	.	CCATPLGEPGTDTQYF	TGCTGTGCTACCCCCCTTGGCGAGCCAGGCACAGATACGCAGTATTTT
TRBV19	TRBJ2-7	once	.	CASSMAREYEQYF	TGTGCCAGTAGTATGGCTCGGGAGTACGAGCAGTACTTC
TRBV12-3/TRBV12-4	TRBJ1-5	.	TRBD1	CASSFEGAGDQPQHF	TGTGCCAGCAGTTTTGAGGGGGCGGGTGATCAGCCCCAGCATTTT
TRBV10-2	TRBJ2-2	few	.	CASSDRQIRELFF	TGCGCCAGCAGTGACCGACAGATCCGGGAGCTGTTTTTT
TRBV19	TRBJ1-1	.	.	CASNTPGLNTEAFF	TGTGCCAGTAATACGCCCGGGCTGAACACTGAAGCTTTCTTT
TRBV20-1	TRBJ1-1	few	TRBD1	CSARDRVVYTEAFF	TGCAGTGCTAGGGACAGGGTGGTCTACACTGAAGCTTTCTTT
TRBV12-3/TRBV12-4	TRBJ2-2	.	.	CASSFYLRRDRPTGELFF	TGTGCCAGCAGTTTCTACCTCCGTCGAGACAGACCCACCGGGGAGCTGTTTTTT
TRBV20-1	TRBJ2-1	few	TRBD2	CSAKRGLGYNEQFF	TGCAGTGCTAAGAGGGGACTAGGGTACAATGAGCAGTTCTTC
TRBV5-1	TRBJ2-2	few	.	CASSGVAPSPLNTGELFF	TGCGCCAGCAGCGGGGTGGCCCCTAGCCCCCTTAACACCGGGGAGCTGTTTTTT
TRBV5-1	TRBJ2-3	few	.	CASSWSDLGITDTQYF	TGCGCCAGCAGCTGGTCGGACCTTGGTATCACAGATACGCAGTATTTT
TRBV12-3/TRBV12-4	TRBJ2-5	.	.	CASSGSGLQETQYF	TGTGCCAGCAGTGGGAGTGGCCTTCAAGAGACCCAGTACTTC
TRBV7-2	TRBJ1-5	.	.	CASSGGDSHRPQHF	TGTGCCAGCAGCGGTGGGGACTCCCACCGGCCCCAGCATTTT
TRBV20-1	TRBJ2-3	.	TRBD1	CSARTGEPTDTQYF	TGCAGTGCGAGGACAGGGGAACCCACAGATACGCAGTATTTT
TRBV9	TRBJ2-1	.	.	CASSVEDWAGSYNEQFF	TGTGCCAGCAGCGTAGAAGACTGGGCAGGCTCCTACAATGAGCAGTTCTTC
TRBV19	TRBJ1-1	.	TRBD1	CASRPGTVNTEAFF	TGTGCCAGCCGACCGGGGACAGTGAACACTGAAGCTTTCTTT
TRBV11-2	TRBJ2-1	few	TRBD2	CASEALAGGGMEDNEQFF	TGTGCCAGCGAGGCACTAGCGGGAGGGGGGATGGAGGATAATGAGCAGTTCTTC
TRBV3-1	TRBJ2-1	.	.	CASSQDMARSLIRDEQFF	TGTGCCAGCAGCCAAGATATGGCGAGGAGCTTAATTCGGGATGAGCAGTTCTTC
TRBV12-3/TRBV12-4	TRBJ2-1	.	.	CASSFETSMYNEQFF	TGTGCCAGCAGTTTTGAGACTAGTATGTACAATGAGCAGTTCTTC